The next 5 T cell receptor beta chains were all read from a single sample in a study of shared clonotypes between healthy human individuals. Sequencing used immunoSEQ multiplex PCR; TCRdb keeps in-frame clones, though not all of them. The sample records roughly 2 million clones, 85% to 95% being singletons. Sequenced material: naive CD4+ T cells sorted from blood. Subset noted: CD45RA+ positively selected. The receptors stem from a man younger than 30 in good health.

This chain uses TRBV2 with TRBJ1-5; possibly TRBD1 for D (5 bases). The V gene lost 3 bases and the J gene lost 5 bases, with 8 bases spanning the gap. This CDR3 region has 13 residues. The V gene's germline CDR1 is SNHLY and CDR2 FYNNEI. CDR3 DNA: TGTGCCAGCAGTGACGGACAACATCAGCCCCAGCATTTT. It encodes CASSDGQHQPQHF.

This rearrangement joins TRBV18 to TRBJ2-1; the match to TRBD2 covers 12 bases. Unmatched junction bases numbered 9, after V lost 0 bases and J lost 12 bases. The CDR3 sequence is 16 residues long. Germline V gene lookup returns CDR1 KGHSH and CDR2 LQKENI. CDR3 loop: CASSPPMASGREPQFF. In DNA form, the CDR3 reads TGTGCCAGCTCACCACCGATGGCTAGCGGGAGGGAACCGCAGTTCTTC.

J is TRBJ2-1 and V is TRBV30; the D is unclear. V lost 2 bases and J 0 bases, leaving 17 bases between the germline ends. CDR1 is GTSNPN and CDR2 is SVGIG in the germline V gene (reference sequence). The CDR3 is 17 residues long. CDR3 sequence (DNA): TGTGCCTGGAGTCCTTCCTTGACAAGCAGCTCCTACAATGAGCAGTTCTTC. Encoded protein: CAWSPSLTSSSYNEQFF.

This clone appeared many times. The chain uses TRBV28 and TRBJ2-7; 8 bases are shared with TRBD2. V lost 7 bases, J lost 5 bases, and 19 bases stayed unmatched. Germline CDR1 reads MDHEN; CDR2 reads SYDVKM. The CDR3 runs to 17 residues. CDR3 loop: CASTSPHGAGGPNEQYF. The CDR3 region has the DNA TGTGCCAGCACTTCCCCCCATGGGGCGGGAGGACCGAACGAGCAGTACTTC.

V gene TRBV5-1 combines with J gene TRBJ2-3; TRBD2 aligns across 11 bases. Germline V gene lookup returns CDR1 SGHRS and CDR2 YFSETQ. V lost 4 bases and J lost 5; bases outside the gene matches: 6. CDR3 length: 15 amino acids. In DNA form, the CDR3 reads TGCGCCAGCAGCCTTAGCGGGGGGGCTAAAGATACGCAGTATTTT. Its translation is CASSLSGGAKDTQYF.